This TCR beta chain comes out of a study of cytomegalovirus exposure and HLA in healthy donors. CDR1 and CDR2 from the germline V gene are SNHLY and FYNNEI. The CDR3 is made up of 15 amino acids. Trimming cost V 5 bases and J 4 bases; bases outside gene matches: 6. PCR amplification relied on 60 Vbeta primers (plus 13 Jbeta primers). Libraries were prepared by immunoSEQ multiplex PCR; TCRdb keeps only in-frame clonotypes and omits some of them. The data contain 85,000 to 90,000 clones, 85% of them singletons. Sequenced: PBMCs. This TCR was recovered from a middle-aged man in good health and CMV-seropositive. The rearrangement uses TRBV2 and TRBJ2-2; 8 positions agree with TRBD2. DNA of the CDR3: TGTGCCAGCAGTCCGGGGGGGGCGACCACCGGGGAGCTGTTTTTT. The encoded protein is CASSPGGATTGELFF.